This passage covers 6 T cell receptor beta chains from one sample sequenced in a study of T-cell memory formation after mild COVID-19. A single record per CDR3 protein comes from TCRdb applying MiXCR to the 5' RACE reads. Counted here are 200,000 to 250,000 distinct CDR3 sequences, more than 8% occurring once; the ten biggest clones make up roughly 3.5%. Input material: PBMCs or a T cell subset sorted from them (not recorded which). Receptors originate from a man aged 18 to 35 who had mild COVID-19 (a few samples of this study predate the infection). Cell type and time point are not known.

As regards this clonotype: The junction departs from the called germline gene at one end, perhaps through a read error. The CDR3 protein is CASSPRTGSGELFF. The CDR3 DNA follows: TGTGCCAGCAGCCCCCGAACGGGGTCCGGAGAGCTGTTTTTT. The genes are TRBV11-2 and TRBJ2-2; weak D call: TRBD2 (5 bases). Germline values: CDR1 SGHAT, CDR2 FQNNGV. CDR3 length: 14 residues.

There are many counts of this clonotype. The CDR3 nucleotides read TGTGCCAGCAGTTTTTTGGGGGGCATCCCAGATACGCAGTATTTT. Its protein is CASSFLGGIPDTQYF. The chain combines TRBV28 with TRBJ2-3, with D tentatively TRBD1 or TRBD2 (6 bases each). There are 15 residues in the CDR3. Between the trimmed V and J ends, which lost 3 bases and 4 bases, there was a span of 14 bases. Germline assignment: CDR1 MDHEN and CDR2 SYDVKM.

This clonotype was recorded many times. The genes are TRBV5-1 and TRBJ2-3, with 7 positions matching TRBD1. The CDR3 spans 15 residues. J gave up 4 bases and V 5 bases, and 10 bases lay outside the gene matches. Looked up from germline, CDR1 is SGHRS and CDR2 is YFSETQ. CDR3 in amino acids: CASRRRTGDADTQYF. CDR3 in DNA: TGCGCCAGCAGGCGCCGAACAGGGGATGCAGATACGCAGTATTTT.

This clonotype was counted a few times. The chain recombines TRBV5-1 with TRBJ2-7; possibly TRBD2 for D (6 bases). Germline V gives CDR1 SGHRS, CDR2 YFSETQ. There are 13 residues in the CDR3. Between the trimmed V and J ends, which lost 0 bases and 6 bases, there was a span of 10 bases. CDR3 DNA sequence: TGCGCCAGCAGCTTGGTCCCCGGGAGCGAGCAGTACGTC. Translated: CASSLVPGSEQYV.

This clonotype has more than one count but fewer than ten. The chain recombines TRBV27 with TRBJ1-2; D remains unclear. The CDR3 is made up of 12 amino acids. Trimming pared 7 bases from V and 6 bases from J, leaving 12 bases between. Germline CDR1 MNHEY, CDR2 SMNVEV (reference sequence). The CDR3 DNA follows: TGTGCCAGCACAAGGGAGGGTCATGGCTACACCTTC. It translates to CASTREGHGYTF.

This clonotype was observed a few times. The chain has TRBV5-4 and TRBJ2-2; TRBD1 agrees at 7 bases. The V gene's germline CDR1 is SGHNT and CDR2 YYREEE (reference sequence). The V segment lost 4 bases and the J segment 4 bases; nucleotides outside the gene matches: 7. This CDR3 comprises 15 residues. In DNA, the CDR3 is TGTGCCAGCAGCGTCGGACAGGCGGTCACCGGGGAGCTGTTTTTT. Translated: CASSVGQAVTGELFF.